Listed below are T cell receptor beta chains from one sample, sequenced in a study of early T cells in non-severe SARS-CoV-2 infection. MiXCR, run by TCRdb on the 5' RACE reads, gives a single entry per CDR3 protein. The table includes about 52,000 distinct CDR3 sequences, 7.5% to 9.5% detected once. The specimen sequenced was whole blood. These receptors were collected from an adult who was a healthcare worker with PCR-confirmed SARS-CoV-2 infection or an uninfected control (not recorded which). Both conserved end residues are part of each CDR3. A D gene is named only where the DNA matches it firmly. The size of a clone is reported for some rows only, either as once, few or many, or as a class for expanded clones.

d_gene: TRBD2; abundance: few; v_gene: TRBV7-9; j_gene: TRBJ2-1; CDR3nt: TGTGCCAGCAGCTCAAGACTAGCGCCGAGCTCCTACAATGAGCAGTTCTTC; CDR3aa: CASSSRLAPSSYNEQFF
d_gene: NA; abundance: few; v_gene: TRBV7-9; j_gene: TRBJ1-3; CDR3nt: TGTGCCAGCAGCTTAGCTGACAGATTTGGAAACACCATATATTTT; CDR3aa: CASSLADRFGNTIYF
d_gene: NA; abundance: few; v_gene: TRBV7-6; j_gene: TRBJ2-2; CDR3nt: TGTGCCAGCAGCTTAAAAATAGCTGGTCCCGGGGAGCTGTTTTTT; CDR3aa: CASSLKIAGPGELFF
d_gene: NA; abundance: many; v_gene: TRBV12-3/TRBV12-4; j_gene: TRBJ1-2; CDR3nt: TGTGCCAGCAGTTTAGCCGAAATATCGGCTCGGGGCTACACCTTC; CDR3aa: CASSLAEISARGYTF
d_gene: TRBD2; abundance: NA; v_gene: TRBV12-3/TRBV12-4; j_gene: TRBJ2-5; CDR3nt: TGTGCCTGCAGTTTAATAACTAGCGGGATAGAGACCCAGTACTTC; CDR3aa: CACSLITSGIETQYF
d_gene: NA; abundance: few; v_gene: TRBV4-1; j_gene: TRBJ1-5; CDR3nt: TGCGCCAGCAGCCCTCTAGCGGCCAATCAGCCCCAGCTTTTT; CDR3aa: CASSPLAANQPQLF
d_gene: NA; abundance: many; v_gene: TRBV10-3; j_gene: TRBJ2-1; CDR3nt: TGTGCCATCAGTGAGTACGACACCTCCTACAATGAGCAGTTCTTC; CDR3aa: CAISEYDTSYNEQFF
d_gene: TRBD2; abundance: many; v_gene: TRBV29-1; j_gene: TRBJ2-1; CDR3nt: TGCAGCAACGTTTGCGCGGGAGTTAGCAATGAGCAGTTCTTC; CDR3aa: CSNVCAGVSNEQFF
d_gene: NA; abundance: many; v_gene: TRBV12-3/TRBV12-4; j_gene: TRBJ2-1; CDR3nt: TGTGCCAGCAGTCGAGGGGATGAGGTCTACAATGAGCAGTTCTTC; CDR3aa: CASSRGDEVYNEQFF
d_gene: NA; abundance: few; v_gene: TRBV13; j_gene: TRBJ2-7; CDR3nt: TGTGCCAGCAGCTTAAGGACAGGAGGGTACGAGCAGTACTTC; CDR3aa: CASSLRTGGYEQYF
d_gene: NA; abundance: NA; v_gene: TRBV12-5; j_gene: TRBJ1-2; CDR3nt: TGTGCTAGTGGTTTGGTACTGACAGATGAAAACTATGGCTACACCTTC; CDR3aa: CASGLVLTDENYGYTF
d_gene: NA; abundance: many; v_gene: TRBV28; j_gene: TRBJ1-1; CDR3nt: TGTGCCAGCAGTTCACCCACGGACAGCATGAACACTGAAGCTTTCTTT; CDR3aa: CASSSPTDSMNTEAFF
d_gene: NA; abundance: few; v_gene: TRBV29-1; j_gene: TRBJ2-1; CDR3nt: TGCAGCGTTGAGGCTAGCCCGGATGAGCAGTTCTTC; CDR3aa: CSVEASPDEQFF
d_gene: TRBD2; abundance: few; v_gene: TRBV10-2; j_gene: TRBJ2-1; CDR3nt: TGCGCCAGCAACCTGGGACTAGCCGGCAATGAGCAGTTCTTC; CDR3aa: CASNLGLAGNEQFF
d_gene: TRBD1; abundance: many; v_gene: TRBV28; j_gene: TRBJ2-7; CDR3nt: TGTGCCAGCAGTATTCAAGGACAGGGACAGTACGAGCAGTACTTC; CDR3aa: CASSIQGQGQYEQYF
d_gene: NA; abundance: NA; v_gene: TRBV6-5; j_gene: TRBJ2-1; CDR3nt: TGTGCCACCGCTTTAGGACCGTCCGTTCGTGAGCAGTTCTTC; CDR3aa: CATALGPSVREQFF
d_gene: TRBD1; abundance: NA; v_gene: TRBV3-1; j_gene: TRBJ2-7; CDR3nt: TGTGCCAGCAGCCAGGACAGGGTCTACGAGCAGTACTTC; CDR3aa: CASSQDRVYEQYF
d_gene: NA; abundance: many; v_gene: TRBV7-2; j_gene: TRBJ2-2; CDR3nt: TGTGCCAGCAGCTTAGATTATGGTTCCGAAAAGCTGTTTTTT; CDR3aa: CASSLDYGSEKLFF
d_gene: TRBD2; abundance: many; v_gene: TRBV4-1; j_gene: TRBJ2-2; CDR3nt: TGCGCCAGCAGCCAAGGTCAGCGGGGGATCGGGGAGCTGTTTTTT; CDR3aa: CASSQGQRGIGELFF
d_gene: NA; abundance: few; v_gene: TRBV29-1; j_gene: TRBJ2-1; CDR3nt: TGCAGCGTTGAAGTAGGCTTCGGGGACGAGCAGTTCTTC; CDR3aa: CSVEVGFGDEQFF
d_gene: NA; abundance: many; v_gene: TRBV9; j_gene: TRBJ2-1; CDR3nt: TGTGCCAGCAGCGTAGGGGCAGGTTTGGCTGATGAGCAGTTCTTC; CDR3aa: CASSVGAGLADEQFF
d_gene: NA; abundance: NA; v_gene: TRBV5-1; j_gene: TRBJ2-5; CDR3nt: TGCGCCAGCCGAAAGGACCAGGAGACCCAGTACTTC; CDR3aa: CASRKDQETQYF
d_gene: NA; abundance: NA; v_gene: TRBV29-1; j_gene: TRBJ2-7; CDR3nt: TGCAGCGTCACGGACAGATCCTCCTACGAGCAGTACTTC; CDR3aa: CSVTDRSSYEQYF
d_gene: NA; abundance: many; v_gene: TRBV7-8; j_gene: TRBJ2-7; CDR3nt: TGTGCCAGCAGCTTAGACCAGGGGGGCGAGCAGTACTTC; CDR3aa: CASSLDQGGEQYF
d_gene: NA; abundance: few; v_gene: TRBV12-3/TRBV12-4; j_gene: TRBJ2-5; CDR3nt: TGTGCCAGCAGTTTACTGGGGACCCAGTACTTC; CDR3aa: CASSLLGTQYF
d_gene: TRBD2; abundance: many; v_gene: TRBV28; j_gene: TRBJ2-2; CDR3nt: TGTGCCAGCAGTTTGAAGAGCGGGAGGGCCCTGAGGGGGGAGCTGTTTTTT; CDR3aa: CASSLKSGRALRGELFF
d_gene: NA; abundance: many; v_gene: TRBV2; j_gene: TRBJ2-2; CDR3nt: TGTGCCAGCAAGCCGGGACTTATGAACACCGGGGAGCTGTTTTTT; CDR3aa: CASKPGLMNTGELFF
d_gene: TRBD2; abundance: NA; v_gene: TRBV3-1; j_gene: TRBJ2-1; CDR3nt: TGTGCCAGCAGCCAAGATTCCGGGACTAGCGGGGGACAGTTCTTC; CDR3aa: CASSQDSGTSGGQFF
d_gene: TRBD1; abundance: many; v_gene: TRBV25-1; j_gene: TRBJ2-3; CDR3nt: TGTGCCAGCAGGAGAACAGGGGGTCCCGGGGCAGATACGCAGTATTTT; CDR3aa: CASRRTGGPGADTQYF
d_gene: NA; abundance: NA; v_gene: TRBV6-5; j_gene: TRBJ1-4; CDR3nt: TGTGCCAGCAGTTACATATTGGGTGAAAAACTGTTTTTT; CDR3aa: CASSYILGEKLFF
d_gene: NA; abundance: few; v_gene: TRBV15; j_gene: TRBJ2-3; CDR3nt: TGTGCCACCAGCAGTCAGACGGTTACAGATACGCAGTATTTT; CDR3aa: CATSSQTVTDTQYF
d_gene: NA; abundance: NA; v_gene: TRBV29-1; j_gene: TRBJ2-7; CDR3nt: TGCAGCGGTGGACAGGGAGGGCCGGGTGAGCAGTACTTC; CDR3aa: CSGGQGGPGEQYF
d_gene: NA; abundance: few; v_gene: TRBV19; j_gene: TRBJ2-1; CDR3nt: TGTGCCAGTAGTATCGCAATCCGTGGCCAGGCCAATGAGCAGTTCTTC; CDR3aa: CASSIAIRGQANEQFF
d_gene: TRBD1; abundance: NA; v_gene: TRBV6-5; j_gene: TRBJ2-7; CDR3nt: TGTGCCAGCAGTTACAAAGGGGGCCACGAGCAGTACTTC; CDR3aa: CASSYKGGHEQYF
d_gene: TRBD2; abundance: few; v_gene: TRBV3-1; j_gene: TRBJ2-3; CDR3nt: TGTGCCAGCAGCCGGACTAGCGGACCCCCCACAGATACGCAGTATTTT; CDR3aa: CASSRTSGPPTDTQYF
d_gene: NA; abundance: NA; v_gene: TRBV20-1; j_gene: TRBJ1-1; CDR3nt: TGCAGTGCTAGGGTCTTGAACACTGAAGCTTTCTTT; CDR3aa: CSARVLNTEAFF